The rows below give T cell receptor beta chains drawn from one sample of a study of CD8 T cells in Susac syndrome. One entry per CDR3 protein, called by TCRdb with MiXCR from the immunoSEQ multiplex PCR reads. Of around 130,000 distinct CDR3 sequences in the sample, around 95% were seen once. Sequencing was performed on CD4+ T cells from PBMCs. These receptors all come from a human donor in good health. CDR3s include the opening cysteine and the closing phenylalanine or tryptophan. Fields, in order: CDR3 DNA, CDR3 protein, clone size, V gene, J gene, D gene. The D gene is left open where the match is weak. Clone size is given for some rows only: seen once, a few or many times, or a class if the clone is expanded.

TGTGCCACCATGTATACGGGTGAGCAGTTCTTC	CATMYTGEQFF	-	TRBV19	TRBJ2-1	-
TGTGCCAGCAGCTCCTCCGGCAGGGGAGGTTCACCCCTCCACTTT	CASSSSGRGGSPLHF	-	TRBV6-5	TRBJ1-6	-
TGCGCCAGCAGCTTGGCGTGGGGAAGTATCACTGAAGCTTTCTTT	CASSLAWGSITEAFF	-	TRBV5-1	TRBJ1-1	-
TGTGCCAGCAGCCTTCTAGCGAATGAGCAGTTCTTC	CASSLLANEQFF	-	TRBV3-1	TRBJ2-1	-
TGTGCCAGCAGTTACCTCCACCCGGGAGCCTACGAGCAGTACTTC	CASSYLHPGAYEQYF	-	TRBV27	TRBJ2-7	-
TGTGCCAGCAGCTTGGGTGACAGGGGTGGAGAAAAACTGTTTTTT	CASSLGDRGGEKLFF	-	TRBV11-2	TRBJ1-4	TRBD1
TGCAGTGCTAGAGAGTCCGTCGGCGAGGGCAATCAGCCCCAGCATTTT	CSARESVGEGNQPQHF	-	TRBV20-1	TRBJ1-5	-
TGTGCCAGCAGTAAGTTCGAGGGTGAAAAACTGTTTTTT	CASSKFEGEKLFF	once	TRBV2	TRBJ1-4	-
TGTGCCAGCAGCTTAACGAGGGGGCGAGCTGAAGCTTTCTTT	CASSLTRGRAEAFF	-	TRBV7-9	TRBJ1-1	TRBD1
TGCGCCAGCAGCTTGGCTGCCGGACAGGGGTCGTACGAGCAGTACTTC	CASSLAAGQGSYEQYF	-	TRBV5-1	TRBJ2-7	TRBD1
TGTGCCAGCAGCATCGGCCCCGACGATACGCAGTATTTT	CASSIGPDDTQYF	-	TRBV7-2	TRBJ2-3	-
TGTGCCAGCAGCTTAGGACAGTACACCGGGGAGCTGTTTTTT	CASSLGQYTGELFF	-	TRBV11-2	TRBJ2-2	-
TGTGCCAGCAGCCAAGCGGGGAGGTTGAACACTGAAGCTTTCTTT	CASSQAGRLNTEAFF	-	TRBV14	TRBJ1-1	-
TGTGCCAGTAAGGGGGGGGAGCGGTTCGAGCAGTACTTC	CASKGGERFEQYF	once	TRBV19	TRBJ2-7	-
TGTGCCAGCAGCTTAGAGGTACGCAGCAATGAGCAGTTCTTC	CASSLEVRSNEQFF	-	TRBV11-3	TRBJ2-1	-
TGTGCCAGCAGTGAAGGTAGGACTAGCGGGAGAGGGAGCTCCTACGAGCAGTACTTC	CASSEGRTSGRGSSYEQYF	-	TRBV6-1	TRBJ2-7	TRBD2
TGTGCCAGCTCATCGCAGGGTAACGAGCAGTACTTC	CASSSQGNEQYF	-	TRBV18	TRBJ2-7	-
TGTGCCAGCAGTTTAAATGAACCAGCCAAAAACATTCAGTACTTC	CASSLNEPAKNIQYF	-	TRBV28	TRBJ2-4	-
TGTGCCAGCAGCTTAGGAGGCAGCATGACTGAAGCTTTCTTT	CASSLGGSMTEAFF	-	TRBV13	TRBJ1-1	-
TGTGCCAGCCGAGTGACAGGGGACGAGCAGTACTTC	CASRVTGDEQYF	-	TRBV6-1	TRBJ2-7	TRBD1
TGTGCCAGCAGCTTAGGGACTAGCGGGAATCTCAACGAGCAGTACTTC	CASSLGTSGNLNEQYF	-	TRBV3-1	TRBJ2-7	TRBD2
TGTGCCAGCAGCCAAGTTTCAGATACGCAGTATTTT	CASSQVSDTQYF	-	TRBV3-1	TRBJ2-3	-
TGTGCCAGCAGTTCCGACCCGGGGATAGGTGGCTACACCTTC	CASSSDPGIGGYTF	-	TRBV7-9	TRBJ1-2	-
TGTGCCAGCAGCCAATGGGGATCAGATACGCAGTATTTT	CASSQWGSDTQYF	-	TRBV16	TRBJ2-3	-
TGTGCCAGCAGTTACCCGGTAGGCAGCCAAGAGACCCAGTACTTC	CASSYPVGSQETQYF	-	TRBV6-2/TRBV6-3	TRBJ2-5	-
TGTGCCAGCAGTTACGGTCGCCAGGGGAATTCACTCCTCCACTTT	CASSYGRQGNSLLHF	-	TRBV6-2/TRBV6-3	TRBJ1-6	-
TGTGCCAGCAGCTCGGGACTAGCCCATGAGCAGTTCTTC	CASSSGLAHEQFF	-	TRBV11-3	TRBJ2-1	TRBD2
TGTGCCAGCAGGGGTAGCAATCAGCCCCAGCATTTT	CASRGSNQPQHF	-	TRBV6-6	TRBJ1-5	-
TGCGCCAGCAGCCAAGAGGCAGGCACAGATACGCAGTATTTT	CASSQEAGTDTQYF	-	TRBV4-1	TRBJ2-3	-
TGTGCCAGTAGTTTCTCAAGGGGGGTAGCTGAGTACACCGGGGAGCTGTTTTTT	CASSFSRGVAEYTGELFF	-	TRBV19	TRBJ2-2	-
TGTGCCAGCAGCATCCGGGACCGGGCAGATACGCAGTATTTT	CASSIRDRADTQYF	-	TRBV9	TRBJ2-3	-
TGTGCCAGCAGGCCTGACAGGGGTCCGGGATTCTACAATGAGCAGTTCTTC	CASRPDRGPGFYNEQFF	-	TRBV6-1	TRBJ2-1	TRBD1
TGCAGCGTTGAAGCCCGGGATTGGAGCTATGGCTACACCTTC	CSVEARDWSYGYTF	once	TRBV29-1	TRBJ1-2	-
TGTGCCAGCAGCCAAGTTCAGTGGACCACCGGGGAGCTGTTTTTT	CASSQVQWTTGELFF	-	TRBV3-1	TRBJ2-2	-
TGCAGTGCTAGTCGTCGGCTCTCCTACGAGCAGTACTTC	CSASRRLSYEQYF	-	TRBV20-1	TRBJ2-7	-
TGTGCCTGGAGAGCTAGCGGGAGGAACACCGGGGAGCTGTTTTTT	CAWRASGRNTGELFF	-	TRBV30	TRBJ2-2	TRBD2
TGCAGCGTTGAACGGGGGAGGGTCTATGGCTACACCTTC	CSVERGRVYGYTF	-	TRBV29-1	TRBJ1-2	-
TGTGCCAGCAGCTTAAACGGACAGGGTATCCATGAGCAGTTCTTC	CASSLNGQGIHEQFF	-	TRBV7-3	TRBJ2-1	TRBD1
TGTGCCAGCAGTTTAGGGCAGGGTATGAGACAGCCCCAGCATTTT	CASSLGQGMRQPQHF	once	TRBV12-3/TRBV12-4	TRBJ1-5	-
TGTGCCAGCAGCCTGACAGGGGGCACCTTTAACTACACCTTC	CASSLTGGTFNYTF	-	TRBV3-1	TRBJ1-2	TRBD1
TGTGCCATCCAAGGTCGGGCTGGGAGCGCAGATACGCAGTATTTT	CAIQGRAGSADTQYF	-	TRBV28	TRBJ2-3	-
TGTGCCAGCAGTCCTCCGGGACTAGGGAGAGATACGCAGTATTTT	CASSPPGLGRDTQYF	-	TRBV6-2/TRBV6-3	TRBJ2-3	TRBD2
TGTGCCAGCAGCCGTATGAGGACAGGACGGGAAAAACTGTTTTTT	CASSRMRTGREKLFF	-	TRBV7-2	TRBJ1-4	TRBD1
TGTGCCAGCAGCCAGGCCAGATTGGAGACCCAGTACTTC	CASSQARLETQYF	-	TRBV3-1	TRBJ2-5	-
TGTGCCAGCAACCGGGACTACAACTCCTACGAGCAGTACTTC	CASNRDYNSYEQYF	-	TRBV6-5	TRBJ2-7	TRBD2
TGTGCCAGCAGCCAAGAGGGCAGGACTGCGTTCTTC	CASSQEGRTAFF	-	TRBV3-1	TRBJ2-1	-
TGCAGTGCTATAGCGGGAGGGACAGATACGCAGTATTTT	CSAIAGGTDTQYF	-	TRBV20-1	TRBJ2-3	TRBD2
TGTGCCTGGAGTGGGGTCGGGGAGACCCAGTACTTC	CAWSGVGETQYF	-	TRBV30	TRBJ2-5	-
TGTGCCAGCAGTTACGGGGGGACTCAGCCCCAGCATTTT	CASSYGGTQPQHF	-	TRBV6-5	TRBJ1-5	-
TGTGCCAGCAGCCCAAGGGTCACCGGGGAGCTGTTTTTT	CASSPRVTGELFF	-	TRBV7-9	TRBJ2-2	-
TGTGCCAGCAGCGCCCGAGAGGGGGAAGGAGATACGCAGTATTTT	CASSAREGEGDTQYF	-	TRBV9	TRBJ2-3	-
TGTGCCAGCTCACTGAGAGGAGCGGGAGGTCTGAATGAGCAGTTCTTC	CASSLRGAGGLNEQFF	-	TRBV18	TRBJ2-1	TRBD2
TGTGCCAGCAGCGCCCAAACTAGTCCCTACGAGCAGTACTTC	CASSAQTSPYEQYF	-	TRBV3-1	TRBJ2-7	-
TGCAGCGTTGCAACCGGGACAGGGAACACTGAAGCTTTCTTT	CSVATGTGNTEAFF	-	TRBV29-1	TRBJ1-1	TRBD1
TGTGCCTGGAGGTTAAACCCAATGAACACTGAAGCTTTCTTT	CAWRLNPMNTEAFF	once	TRBV30	TRBJ1-1	-
TGTGCCTGGAGTGTAGGGGGGGTGGAAGATACGCAGTATTTT	CAWSVGGVEDTQYF	-	TRBV30	TRBJ2-3	-
TGTGCCAGTAGCCCCGATTGGGCTGGGGCCAACGTCCTGACTTTC	CASSPDWAGANVLTF	-	TRBV19	TRBJ2-6	-
TGTGCCAGCAGCAAAAGTTTGACTCTAAGCTCCTACGAGCAGTACTTC	CASSKSLTLSSYEQYF	-	TRBV21-1	TRBJ2-7	-
TGTGCCACCAGCAGAGATCTACGGTACGAGCAGTACTTC	CATSRDLRYEQYF	-	TRBV15	TRBJ2-7	-